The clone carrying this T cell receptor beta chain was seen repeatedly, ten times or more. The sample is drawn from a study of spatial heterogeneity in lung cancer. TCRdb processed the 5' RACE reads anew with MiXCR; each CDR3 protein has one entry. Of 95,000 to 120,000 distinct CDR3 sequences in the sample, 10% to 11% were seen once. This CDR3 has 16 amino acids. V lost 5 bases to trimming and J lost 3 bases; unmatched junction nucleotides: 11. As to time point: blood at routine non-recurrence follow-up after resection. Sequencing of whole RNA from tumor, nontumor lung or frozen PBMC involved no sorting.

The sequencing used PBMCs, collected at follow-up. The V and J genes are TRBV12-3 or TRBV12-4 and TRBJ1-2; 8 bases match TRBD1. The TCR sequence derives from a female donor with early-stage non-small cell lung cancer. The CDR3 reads CASSPLIRQGHYGYTF. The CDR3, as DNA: TGTGCCAGCAGTCCCCTCATCCGACAGGGGCACTATGGCTACACCTTC.